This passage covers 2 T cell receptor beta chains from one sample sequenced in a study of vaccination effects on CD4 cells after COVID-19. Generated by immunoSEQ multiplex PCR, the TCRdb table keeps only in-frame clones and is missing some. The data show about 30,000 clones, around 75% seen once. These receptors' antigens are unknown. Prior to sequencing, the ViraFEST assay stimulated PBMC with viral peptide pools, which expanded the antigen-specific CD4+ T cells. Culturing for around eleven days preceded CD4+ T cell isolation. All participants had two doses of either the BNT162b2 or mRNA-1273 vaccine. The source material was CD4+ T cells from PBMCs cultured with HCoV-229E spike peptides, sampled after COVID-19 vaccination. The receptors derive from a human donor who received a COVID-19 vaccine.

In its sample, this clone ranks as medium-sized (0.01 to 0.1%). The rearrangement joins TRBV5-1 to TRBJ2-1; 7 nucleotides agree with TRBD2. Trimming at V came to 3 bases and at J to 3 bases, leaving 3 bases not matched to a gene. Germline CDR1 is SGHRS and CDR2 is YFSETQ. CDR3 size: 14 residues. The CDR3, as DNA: TGCGCCAGCAGCTCAGCGGGAAACTACAATGAGCAGTTCTTC. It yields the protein CASSSAGNYNEQFF. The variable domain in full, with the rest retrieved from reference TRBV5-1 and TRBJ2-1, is KAGVTQTPRYLIKTRGQQVTLSCSPISGHRSVSWYQQTPGQGLQFLFEYFSETQRNKGNFPGRFSGRQFSNSRSEMNVSTLELGDSALYLCASSSAGNYNEQFFGPGTRLTVL.

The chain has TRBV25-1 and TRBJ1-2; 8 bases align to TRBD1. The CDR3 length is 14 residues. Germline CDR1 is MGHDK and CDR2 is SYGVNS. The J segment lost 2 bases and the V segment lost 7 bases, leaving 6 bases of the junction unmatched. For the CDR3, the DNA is TGTGCCAGCATAGGACAGGGTGCAAACTATGGCTACACCTTC. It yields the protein CASIGQGANYGYTF.